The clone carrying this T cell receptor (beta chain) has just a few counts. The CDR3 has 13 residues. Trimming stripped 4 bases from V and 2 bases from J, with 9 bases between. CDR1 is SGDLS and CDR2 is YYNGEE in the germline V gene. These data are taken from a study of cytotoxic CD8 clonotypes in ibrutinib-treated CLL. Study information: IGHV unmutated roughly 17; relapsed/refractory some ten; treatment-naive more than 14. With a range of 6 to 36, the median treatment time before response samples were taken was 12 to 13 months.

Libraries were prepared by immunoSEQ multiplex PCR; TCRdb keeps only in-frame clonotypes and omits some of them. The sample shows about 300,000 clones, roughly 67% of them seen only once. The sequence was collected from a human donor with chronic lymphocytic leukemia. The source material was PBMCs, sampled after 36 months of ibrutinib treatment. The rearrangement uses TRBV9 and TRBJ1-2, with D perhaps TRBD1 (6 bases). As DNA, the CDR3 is TGTGCCAGCAGCATTCAGGGGAACTATGGCTACACCTTC. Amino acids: CASSIQGNYGYTF. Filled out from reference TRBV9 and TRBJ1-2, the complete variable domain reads DSGVTQTPKHLITATGQRVTLRCSPRSGDLSVYWYQQSLDQGLQFLIQYYNGEERAKGNILERFSAQQFPDLHSELNLSSLELGDSALYFCASSIQGNYGYTFGSGTRLTVV.